This T cell receptor (beta chain) was identified during a study of shared clonotypes between healthy human individuals. Study-wide results and limits: Generally, naive subsets came out with larger estimated richness than memory subsets. Measured sharing among donors was expected to vary with sequencing depth. Among a handful of donors, about 5% of naive CD4 clonotypes were found in common.

V shed 6 bases and J 0 bases; nucleotides not matched to a gene: 8. CDR3 length: 16 amino acids. Germline V CDR1 and CDR2: ENHRY, SYGVKD. Healthy and HIV-negative, the adult donors had no recent acute infections or vaccinations. In regard to this clone: Its antigen is not known.

The method was immunoSEQ multiplex PCR; TCRdb's version includes in-frame clones alone and lacks a portion of them. The sample holds about 2.4 million clones, around 90% seen once. The TCR was taken from a man aged 18 to 29 in good health. The sequencing sample was made of naive CD4+ T cells sorted from blood. Described subset: CD45RA+ positively selected. The gene calls are TRBV10-3 and TRBJ1-1; 9 bases match TRBD1. The CDR3 coding sequence is TGTGCCATCAGCCCACAGGGGGCCCCACTGAACACTGAAGCTTTCTTT. Protein: CAISPQGAPLNTEAFF.